The following is a T cell receptor beta chain sequence with its context. The data were taken from a study of cytomegalovirus exposure and HLA in healthy donors. The V end was cut by 1 base, the J end by 5 bases, with 17 bases between. This CDR3 spans 16 amino acids. Germline V gives CDR1 SGHTA, CDR2 FQGNSA. The PCR ran on 60 Vbeta and 13 Jbeta primers. TCRdb keeps only in-frame clones here, not all; method: immunoSEQ multiplex PCR. The sample has some 200,000 clones, roughly 80% seen once. The V gene is TRBV7-2, the J gene TRBJ2-5; D is perhaps TRBD2 (6 bases). Material: PBMCs. The receptor was isolated from a boy aged 10-17 years in good health and CMV-seronegative. The CDR3 sequence is CASSLESSGGRETQYF. CDR3 DNA sequence: TGTGCCAGCAGCTTAGAAAGTAGCGGTGGCCGGGAGACCCAGTACTTC. Using reference TRBV7-2 and TRBJ2-5 for the parts outside the CDR3, the full variable domain is GAGVSQSPSNKVTEKGKDVELRCDPISGHTALYWYRQSLGQGLEFLIYFQGNSAPDKSGLPSDRFSAERTGGSVSTLTIQRTQQEDSAVYLCASSLESSGGRETQYFGPGTRLLVL.